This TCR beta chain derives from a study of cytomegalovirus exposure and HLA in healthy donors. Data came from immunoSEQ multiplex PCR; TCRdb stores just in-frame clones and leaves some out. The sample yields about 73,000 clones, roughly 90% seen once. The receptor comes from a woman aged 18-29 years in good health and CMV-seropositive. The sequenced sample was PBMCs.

The chain's CDR3 is CASSQDQGSYEQYF. CDR3 DNA: TGCGCCAGCAGCCAAGATCAGGGCTCCTACGAGCAGTACTTC. The V call is TRBV4-3, the J call TRBJ2-7; D is possibly TRBD1 (5 bases). Germline V CDR1 and CDR2: LGHNA, YSLEER. The CDR3 is 14 residues long. The V gene lost 0 bases and the J gene lost 0 bases, with 6 bases spanning the gap.